Listed below are T cell receptor beta chains from one sample, sequenced in a study of shared clonotypes between healthy human individuals. Sequencing used immunoSEQ multiplex PCR; TCRdb keeps in-frame clones, though not all of them. Of some 2 million clones listed, less than 95% are singletons. The specimen was naive CD8+ T cells sorted from blood. These receptors were obtained from a man between 18 and 35 years old in good health. Both conserved end residues are part of each CDR3. The D gene is left open where the match is weak. Clone size is stated in some rows and not others, as once, few, many or a class when expanded.

NA	NA	TRBJ2-1	TRBV7-8	TGTGCCAGCAGCTTAGGAGCCGGGGGCCACAATGAGCAGTTCTTC	CASSLGAGGHNEQFF
NA	NA	TRBJ1-6	TRBV28	TGTGCCAGCAGTTCCTCAGGGCTAACCCTCCACTTT	CASSSSGLTLHF
TRBD2	NA	TRBJ2-2	TRBV14	TGTGCCAGCAGCCTCGGGACTAGCGGAAACACCGGGGAGCTGTTTTTT	CASSLGTSGNTGELFF
NA	few	TRBJ1-6	TRBV27	TGTGCCAGCAGATCTCAGAGCTCCTATAATTCACCCCTCCACTTT	CASRSQSSYNSPLHF
NA	NA	TRBJ1-4	TRBV5-1	TGCGCCAGCAGCGCGACCGAGGGGAGAGAAAAACTGTTTTTT	CASSATEGREKLFF
NA	NA	TRBJ1-1	TRBV29-1	TGCAGCGCGGAAACAGGTGCCGGGGGCACTGAAGCTTTCTTT	CSAETGAGGTEAFF
TRBD2	NA	TRBJ2-1	TRBV4-1	TGCGCCAGCAGCCAGGCCCAGCGGGAGGGGTGGAATGAGCAGTTCTTC	CASSQAQREGWNEQFF
NA	NA	TRBJ1-2	TRBV21-1	TGTGCCAGCAGCGGACAGGGGTTAGGTGGCTACACCTTC	CASSGQGLGGYTF
NA	NA	TRBJ1-3	TRBV15	TGTGCCACCAGCAGAGATGGCGGGGACCCGCTCGGTGGAAACACCATATATTTT	CATSRDGGDPLGGNTIYF
NA	once	TRBJ2-5	TRBV30	TGTGCCTGGAGTCCCTTACCCGGGGGGCGGGAGACCCAGTACTTC	CAWSPLPGGRETQYF
TRBD2	NA	TRBJ2-7	TRBV4-1	TGCGCCAGCAGCTTACCCGGACTAGCGTTCTCCTACGAGCAGTACTTC	CASSLPGLAFSYEQYF
TRBD2	NA	TRBJ2-1	TRBV15	TGTGCCACCAGCAGAGATATCAACGGGGGGTCTTGGGAGCAGTTCTTC	CATSRDINGGSWEQFF
NA	NA	TRBJ2-1	TRBV21-1	TGTGCCAAAGGACAGGGCCTGTTCTTC	CAKGQGLFF
NA	NA	TRBJ1-2	TRBV13	TGTGCCAGCAGCCCCCTCCTGACGGGCGATGGCTACACCTTC	CASSPLLTGDGYTF
NA	NA	TRBJ2-7	TRBV11-3	TGTGCCAGCAGCCTAGGGGGGGACGGCCACTACGAGCAGTACTTC	CASSLGGDGHYEQYF
NA	few	TRBJ1-6	TRBV5-4	TGTGCCAGCAGCTTGGGAGTCCCCCTCCACTTT	CASSLGVPLHF
TRBD1	NA	TRBJ2-7	TRBV10-3	TGTGCCATCAGCGGACAGGGGAGCTCCTACGAGCAGTACTTC	CAISGQGSSYEQYF
NA	NA	TRBJ1-4	TRBV6-6	TGTGCCAGCAGTTACACCGATGAAAAACTGTTTTTT	CASSYTDEKLFF
NA	NA	TRBJ2-3	TRBV6-1	TGTGCCAGCAGTGAAGCGCTATGGGACAATACGCAGTATTTT	CASSEALWDNTQYF
NA	NA	TRBJ2-3	TRBV30	TGTGCCTGGAAGGGTACAGGATTGACCACTGCCGAGTATTTT	CAWKGTGLTTAEYF
TRBD2	NA	TRBJ2-1	TRBV18	TGTGCCAGCTCCCTCGCCAGCGGGGGGCCTTACAATGAGCAGTTCTTC	CASSLASGGPYNEQFF
TRBD1	NA	TRBJ1-5	TRBV19	TGTGCCAGTACCACAGGGGGCAATCAGCCCCAGCATTTT	CASTTGGNQPQHF
NA	NA	TRBJ2-5	TRBV11-3	TGTGCCAGCAGCTTAGGGCTAGGACCCCGGACCGGGACAACTCAAGAGACCCAGTACTTC	CASSLGLGPRTGTTQETQYF
NA	NA	TRBJ2-2	TRBV27	TGTGCCAGCAGCCCAAGGGTTAGGGGAAACACCGGGGAGCTGTTTTTT	CASSPRVRGNTGELFF
TRBD2	NA	TRBJ2-3	TRBV11-2	TGTGCCAGCAGCCCATTACTAGCGGGGGCGAATACGCAGTATTTT	CASSPLLAGANTQYF
NA	NA	TRBJ2-3	TRBV9	TGTGCCAGCAGCGTAGTTACAGGGATCACAGATACGCAGTATTTT	CASSVVTGITDTQYF
NA	NA	TRBJ2-6	TRBV30	TGTGCCTGGAGCGGACTAGGGGCCAACGTCCTGACTTTC	CAWSGLGANVLTF
TRBD2	NA	TRBJ2-3	TRBV27	TGTGCCAGCAGTTTACTAGCGGCTACACCGAAGGTAGATACGCAGTATTTT	CASSLLAATPKVDTQYF
TRBD1	NA	TRBJ1-2	TRBV5-6	TGTGCCAGCAGCTTGGAGGGACAGGTCGTCTATGGCTACACCTTC	CASSLEGQVVYGYTF
NA	NA	TRBJ2-7	TRBV6-1	TGTGCCAGCAGTGCCGCCGGGGACATATGGTATGGCGAGCAGTACTTC	CASSAAGDIWYGEQYF
NA	NA	TRBJ2-1	TRBV4-1	TGCGCCAGCAGCCAAGTTACTAGCATGTACAATGAGCAGTTCTTC	CASSQVTSMYNEQFF
NA	NA	TRBJ2-1	TRBV27	TGTGCCAGCAGTTTAGACCAGGGGAGCTCCTACAATGAGCAGTTCTTC	CASSLDQGSSYNEQFF
NA	NA	TRBJ1-2	TRBV5-1	TGCGCCAGCAGCTGGGATAGCGGTGGGGCACCGTATGGCTACACCTTC	CASSWDSGGAPYGYTF
TRBD2	NA	TRBJ2-5	TRBV6-5	TGTGCCAGCGGCGGTAGCGGGCAAGAGACCCAGTACTTC	CASGGSGQETQYF
NA	once	TRBJ2-1	TRBV29-1	TGCAGCGTTGACCAGGGTACCTCCTACAATGAGCAGTTCTTC	CSVDQGTSYNEQFF
NA	NA	TRBJ2-7	TRBV28	TGTGCCAGCAGACCCACCGGGACACCCGCATCCTACGAGCAGTACTTC	CASRPTGTPASYEQYF
NA	NA	TRBJ2-1	TRBV5-4	TGTGCCAGCAGCTTTCTAAGTTGGGGTTCTTACAATGAGCAGTTCTTC	CASSFLSWGSYNEQFF